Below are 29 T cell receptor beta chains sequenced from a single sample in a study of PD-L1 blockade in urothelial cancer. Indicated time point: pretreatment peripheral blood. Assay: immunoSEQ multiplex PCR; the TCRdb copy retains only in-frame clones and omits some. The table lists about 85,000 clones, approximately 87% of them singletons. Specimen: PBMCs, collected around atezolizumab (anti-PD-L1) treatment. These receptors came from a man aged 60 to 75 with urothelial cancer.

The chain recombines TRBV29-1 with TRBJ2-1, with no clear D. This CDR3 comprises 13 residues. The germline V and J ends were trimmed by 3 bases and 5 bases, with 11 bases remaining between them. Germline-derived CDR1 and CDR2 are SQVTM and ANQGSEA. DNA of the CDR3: TGCAGCGTTGATAGGAGCCCTAACAATGAGCAGTTCTTC. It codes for CSVDRSPNNEQFF.

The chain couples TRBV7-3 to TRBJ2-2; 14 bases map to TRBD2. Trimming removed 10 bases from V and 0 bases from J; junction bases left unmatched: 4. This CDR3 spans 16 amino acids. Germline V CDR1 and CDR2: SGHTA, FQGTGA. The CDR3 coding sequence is TGTGCCACGGGACTAGCGGGAGACGCGAACACCGGGGAGCTGTTTTTT. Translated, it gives CATGLAGDANTGELFF.

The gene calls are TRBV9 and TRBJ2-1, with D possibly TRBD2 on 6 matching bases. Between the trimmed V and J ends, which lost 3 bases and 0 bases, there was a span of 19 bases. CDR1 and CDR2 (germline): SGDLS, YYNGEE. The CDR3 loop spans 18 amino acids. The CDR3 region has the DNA TGTGCCAGCAGCGATGTAATGGGCGGGATCGCCTCCTACAATGAGCAGTTCTTC. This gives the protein CASSDVMGGIASYNEQFF.

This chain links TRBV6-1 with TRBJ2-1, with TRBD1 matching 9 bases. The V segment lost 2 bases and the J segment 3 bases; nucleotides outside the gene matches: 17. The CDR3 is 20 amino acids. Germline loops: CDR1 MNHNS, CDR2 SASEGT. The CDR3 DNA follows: TGTGCCAGCAGTGAACGCGTGGACAGGGGTGGTGAGGCCGGCTACAATGAGCAGTTCTTC. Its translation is CASSERVDRGGEAGYNEQFF.

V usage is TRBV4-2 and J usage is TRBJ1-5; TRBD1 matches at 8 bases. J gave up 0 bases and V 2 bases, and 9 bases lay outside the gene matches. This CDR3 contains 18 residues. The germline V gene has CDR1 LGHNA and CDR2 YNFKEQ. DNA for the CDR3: TGTGCCAGCAGCCAAATTATCTTAGACAGGGGTAGCAATCAGCCCCAGCATTTT. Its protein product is CASSQIILDRGSNQPQHF.

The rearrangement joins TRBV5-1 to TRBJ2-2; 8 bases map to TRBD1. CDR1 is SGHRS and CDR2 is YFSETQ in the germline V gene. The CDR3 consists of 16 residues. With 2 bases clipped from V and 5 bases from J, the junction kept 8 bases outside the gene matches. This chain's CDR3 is CASSFGQGAATGELFF. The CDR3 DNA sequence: TGCGCCAGCAGCTTCGGACAGGGAGCTGCTACCGGGGAGCTGTTTTTT.

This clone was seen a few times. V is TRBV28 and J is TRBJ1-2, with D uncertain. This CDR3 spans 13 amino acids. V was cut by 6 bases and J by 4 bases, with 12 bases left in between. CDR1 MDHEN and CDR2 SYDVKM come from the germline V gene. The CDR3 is CASRPPGFYGYTF. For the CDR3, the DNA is TGTGCCAGCAGGCCCCCGGGGTTCTATGGCTACACCTTC.

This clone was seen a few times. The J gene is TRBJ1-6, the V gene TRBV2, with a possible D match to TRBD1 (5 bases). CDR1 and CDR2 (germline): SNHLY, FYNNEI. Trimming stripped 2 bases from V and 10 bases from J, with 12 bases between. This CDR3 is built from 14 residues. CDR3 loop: CASSELGRRSPLHF. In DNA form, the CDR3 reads TGTGCCAGCAGTGAACTGGGGCGACGGTCACCCCTCCACTTT.

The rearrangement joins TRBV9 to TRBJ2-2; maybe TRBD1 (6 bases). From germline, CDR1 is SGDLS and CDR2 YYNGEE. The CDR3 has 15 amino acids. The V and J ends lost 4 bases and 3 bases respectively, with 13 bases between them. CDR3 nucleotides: TGTGCCAGCAGCCCCCCGGACAGCCACACCGGGGAGCTGTTTTTT. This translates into CASSPPDSHTGELFF.

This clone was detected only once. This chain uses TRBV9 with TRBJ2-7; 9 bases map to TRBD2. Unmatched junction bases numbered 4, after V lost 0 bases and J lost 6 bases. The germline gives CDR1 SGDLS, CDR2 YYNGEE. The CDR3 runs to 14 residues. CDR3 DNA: TGTGCCAGCAGCGTAGACCTAGCGGGAAGCGAGCAGTACTTC. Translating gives CASSVDLAGSEQYF. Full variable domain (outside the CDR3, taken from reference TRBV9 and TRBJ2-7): DSGVTQTPKHLITATGQRVTLRCSPRSGDLSVYWYQQSLDQGLQFLIQYYNGEERAKGNILERFSAQQFPDLHSELNLSSLELGDSALYFCASSVDLAGSEQYFGPGTRLTVT.

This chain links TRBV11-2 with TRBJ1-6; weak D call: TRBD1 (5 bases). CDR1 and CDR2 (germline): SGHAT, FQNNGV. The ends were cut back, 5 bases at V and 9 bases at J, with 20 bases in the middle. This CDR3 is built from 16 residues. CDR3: CASSPPRGKGSSPLHF. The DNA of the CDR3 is TGTGCCAGCAGCCCACCCCGGGGGAAAGGGAGTTCACCCCTCCACTTT.

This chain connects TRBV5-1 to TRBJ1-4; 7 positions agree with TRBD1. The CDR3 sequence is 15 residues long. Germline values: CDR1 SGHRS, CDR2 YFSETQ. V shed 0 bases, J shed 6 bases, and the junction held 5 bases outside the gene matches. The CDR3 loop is CASSLGPGGDEKLFF. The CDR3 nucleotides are TGCGCCAGCAGCTTGGGTCCAGGGGGAGATGAAAAACTGTTTTTT.

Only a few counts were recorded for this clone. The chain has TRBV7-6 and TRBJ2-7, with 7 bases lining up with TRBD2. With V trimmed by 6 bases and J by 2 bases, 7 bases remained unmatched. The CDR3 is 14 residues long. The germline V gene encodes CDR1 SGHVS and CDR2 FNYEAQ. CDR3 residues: CASSSRGTTYEQYF. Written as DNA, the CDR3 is TGTGCCAGCAGTTCTAGAGGGACTACCTACGAGCAGTACTTC.

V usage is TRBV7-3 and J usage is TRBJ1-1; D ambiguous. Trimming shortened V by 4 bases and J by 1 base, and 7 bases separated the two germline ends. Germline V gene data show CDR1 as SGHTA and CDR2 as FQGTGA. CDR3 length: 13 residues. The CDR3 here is CASSSRENTEAFF. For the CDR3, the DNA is TGTGCCAGCAGCTCGAGAGAGAACACTGAAGCTTTCTTT.

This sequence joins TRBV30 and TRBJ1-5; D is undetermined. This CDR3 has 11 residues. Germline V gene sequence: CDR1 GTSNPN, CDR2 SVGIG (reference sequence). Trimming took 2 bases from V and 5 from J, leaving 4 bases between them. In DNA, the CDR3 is TGTGCCTGGAGTTCAGATCAGCCCCAGCATTTT. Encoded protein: CAWSSDQPQHF. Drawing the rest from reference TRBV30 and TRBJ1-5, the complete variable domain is SQTIHQWPATLVQPVGSPLSLECTVEGTSNPNLYWYRQAAGRGLQLLFYSVGIGQISSEVPQNLSASRPQDRQFILSSKKLLLSDSGFYLCAWSSDQPQHFGDGTRLSIL.

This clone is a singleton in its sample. The CDR3 region has the DNA TGTGCCAGCAGCCCACCTAAAGATCGAACGACAGAGAAATACGAGCAGTACTTC. Residues: CASSPPKDRTTEKYEQYF. This chain joins TRBV5-6 and TRBJ2-7; tentative D call: TRBD1 (5 bases). CDR1 is SGHDT and CDR2 is YYEEEE in the germline V gene. This CDR3 contains 18 residues. V was shortened by 4 bases and J by 4 bases, with 27 bases between the two germline ends.

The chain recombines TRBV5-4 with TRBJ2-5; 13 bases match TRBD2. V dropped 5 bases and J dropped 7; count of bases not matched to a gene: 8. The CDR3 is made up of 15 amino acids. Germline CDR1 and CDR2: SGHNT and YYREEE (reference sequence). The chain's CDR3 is CASREGLAGRVTQYF. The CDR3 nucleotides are TGTGCCAGCAGAGAGGGACTAGCGGGAAGGGTGACCCAGTACTTC.

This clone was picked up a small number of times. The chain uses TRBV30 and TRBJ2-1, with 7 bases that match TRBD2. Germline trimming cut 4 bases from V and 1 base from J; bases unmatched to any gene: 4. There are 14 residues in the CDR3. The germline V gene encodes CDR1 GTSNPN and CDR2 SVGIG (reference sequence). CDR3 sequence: CAWNGGGSYNEQFF. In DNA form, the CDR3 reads TGTGCCTGGAATGGGGGGGGGTCCTACAATGAGCAGTTCTTC. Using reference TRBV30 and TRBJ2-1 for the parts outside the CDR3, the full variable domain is SQTIHQWPATLVQPVGSPLSLECTVEGTSNPNLYWYRQAAGRGLQLLFYSVGIGQISSEVPQNLSASRPQDRQFILSSKKLLLSDSGFYLCAWNGGGSYNEQFFGPGTRLTVL.

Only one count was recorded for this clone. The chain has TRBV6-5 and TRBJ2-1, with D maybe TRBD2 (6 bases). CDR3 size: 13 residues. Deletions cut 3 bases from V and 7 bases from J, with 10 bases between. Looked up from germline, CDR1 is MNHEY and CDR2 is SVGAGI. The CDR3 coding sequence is TGTGCCAGCAGTTATGCGGGGTGGAATGAGCAGTTCTTC. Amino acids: CASSYAGWNEQFF.

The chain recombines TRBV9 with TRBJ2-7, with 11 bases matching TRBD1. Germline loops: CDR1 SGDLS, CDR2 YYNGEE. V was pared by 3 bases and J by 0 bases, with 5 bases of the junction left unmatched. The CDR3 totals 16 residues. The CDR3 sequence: CASSDSGTGGSYEQYF. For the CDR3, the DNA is TGTGCCAGCAGCGACTCCGGGACAGGGGGCTCCTACGAGCAGTACTTC. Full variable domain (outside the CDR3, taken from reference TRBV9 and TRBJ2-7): DSGVTQTPKHLITATGQRVTLRCSPRSGDLSVYWYQQSLDQGLQFLIQYYNGEERAKGNILERFSAQQFPDLHSELNLSSLELGDSALYFCASSDSGTGGSYEQYFGPGTRLTVT.

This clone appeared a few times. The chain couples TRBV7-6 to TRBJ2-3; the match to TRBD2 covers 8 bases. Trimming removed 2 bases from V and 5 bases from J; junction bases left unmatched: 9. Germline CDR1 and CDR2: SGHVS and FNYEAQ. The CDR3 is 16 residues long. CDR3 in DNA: TGTGCCAGCAGCTTATGGAGCGGGGGCAGGGTAGATACGCAGTATTTT. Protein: CASSLWSGGRVDTQYF.

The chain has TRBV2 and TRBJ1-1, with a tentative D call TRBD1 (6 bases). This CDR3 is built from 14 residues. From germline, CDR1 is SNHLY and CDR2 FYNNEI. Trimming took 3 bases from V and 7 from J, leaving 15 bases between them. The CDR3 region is CASSDQGLGIEAFF. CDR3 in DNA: TGTGCCAGCAGTGATCAGGGGCTCGGTATTGAAGCTTTCTTT.

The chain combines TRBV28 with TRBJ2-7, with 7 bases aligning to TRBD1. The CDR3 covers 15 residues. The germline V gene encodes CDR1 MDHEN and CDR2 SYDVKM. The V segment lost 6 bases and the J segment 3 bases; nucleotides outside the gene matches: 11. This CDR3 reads CASSQTGALGYEQYF. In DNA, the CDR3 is TGTGCCAGCAGCCAAACAGGGGCGCTCGGCTACGAGCAGTACTTC.

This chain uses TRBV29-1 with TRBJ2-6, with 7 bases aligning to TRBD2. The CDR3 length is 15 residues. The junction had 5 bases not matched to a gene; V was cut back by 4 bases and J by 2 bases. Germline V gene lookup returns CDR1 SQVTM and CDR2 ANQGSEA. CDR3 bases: TGCAGCGTTGGGTGGGGGGGGACTGGGGCCAACGTCCTGACTTTC. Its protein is CSVGWGGTGANVLTF.

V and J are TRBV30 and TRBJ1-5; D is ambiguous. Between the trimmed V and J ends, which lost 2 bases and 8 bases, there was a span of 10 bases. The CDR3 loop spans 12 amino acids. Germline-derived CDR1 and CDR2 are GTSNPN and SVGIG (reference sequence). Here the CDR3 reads CAWSSTGKPQHF. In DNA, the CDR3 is TGTGCCTGGAGTTCGACGGGTAAGCCCCAGCATTTT.

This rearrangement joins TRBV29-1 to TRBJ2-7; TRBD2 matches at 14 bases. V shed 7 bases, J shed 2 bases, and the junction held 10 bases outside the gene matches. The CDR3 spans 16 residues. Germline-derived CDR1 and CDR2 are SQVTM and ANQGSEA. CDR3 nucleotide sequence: TGCAGCGCCGAGGGGACTAGCGGGAGTGGCGCCTACGAGCAGTACTTC. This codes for CSAEGTSGSGAYEQYF.

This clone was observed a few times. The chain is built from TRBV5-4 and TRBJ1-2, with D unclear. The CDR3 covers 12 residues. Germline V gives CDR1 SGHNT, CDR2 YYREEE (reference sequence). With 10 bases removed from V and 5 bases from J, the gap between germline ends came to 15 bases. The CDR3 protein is CALSTAPYGYTF. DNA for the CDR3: TGTGCCCTGAGCACAGCACCTTATGGCTACACCTTC.

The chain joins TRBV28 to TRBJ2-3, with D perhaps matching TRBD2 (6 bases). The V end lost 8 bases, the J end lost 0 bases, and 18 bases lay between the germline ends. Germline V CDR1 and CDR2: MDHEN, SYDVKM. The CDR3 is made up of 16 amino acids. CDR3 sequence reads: CASASVAVSSTDTQYF. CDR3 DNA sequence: TGTGCCAGCGCTAGCGTAGCAGTTAGTAGCACAGATACGCAGTATTTT.

The CDR3 nucleotides read TGTGCCAGCAGTTTAGGAGTCCGCTCAGACACTGAAGCTTTCTTT. It specifies CASSLGVRSDTEAFF. This chain uses TRBV27 with TRBJ1-1; D not resolved. The CDR3 has 15 amino acids. In germline, CDR1 is MNHEY, CDR2 SMNVEV (reference sequence). V was trimmed by 2 bases and J by 3 bases, leaving 13 bases between them.